This T cell receptor beta chain was profiled in a study of blood T cell repertoires in COVID-19. Looking at the study overall: PBMCs, B-cell-depleted T cells, or T cells provided the cDNA or gDNA that made up the material.

Original methodology: Estimation of nucleated cell counts relied on the amplification of reference gene primers. Generated by immunoSEQ multiplex PCR, the TCRdb table keeps only in-frame clones and is missing some. V and J calls and clone size are given by that table; D and trimming were obtained from the DNA. The data show about 440,000 clones, around 88% seen once. Patients of the Seattle cohort, enrolled during active infection, were followed longitudinally. CDR1 SNHLY and CDR2 FYNNEI come from the germline V gene. The junction had 1 base not matched to a gene; V was cut back by 8 bases and J by 2 bases. The CDR3 loop spans 12 amino acids.

Sequencing was done on a sample of peripheral blood. This receptor was taken from a woman aged 45-65 years with COVID-19, enrolled during active disease. The chain is built from TRBV2 and TRBJ1-2; TRBD1 aligns across 8 bases. The CDR3 DNA reads as TGTGCCAGCGGACAGGGAAACTATGGCTACACCTTC. Protein product: CASGQGNYGYTF.